Listed below are T cell receptor beta chains from one sample, sequenced in a study of T cells after yellow fever vaccination. MiXCR, applied by TCRdb to the 5' RACE reads, yields one record per CDR3 protein. This sample yields 200,000 to 300,000 distinct CDR3 sequences, of which 13% are seen a single time; approximately 0.49% belongs to the top ten. Sequences were derived from CD4+ T cells sorted from PBMCs, sampled 45 days after the yellow fever booster vaccination. The source is a man aged 25-40 years who received the YFV17D yellow fever vaccine. Each CDR3 is given with its conserved first and last residue. The D gene is left open where the match is weak. A clone size is listed for some rows: how often the clone was seen (once, few, many), or a class if it is expanded.

>TRBJ2-7|NA|NA|TRBV4-3
TGCGCCAGCAGCCAAGATGTCCCTTCCGGGGCTCCCGAGCAGTACTTC
CASSQDVPSGAPEQYF
>TRBJ2-1|NA|NA|TRBV10-3
TGTGCCATCAGTGTCGGTAAGGTGGCGGGCAATGAGCAGTTCTTC
CAISVGKVAGNEQFF
>TRBJ2-1|NA|TRBD2|TRBV20-1
TGCAGTGCTAAGGGCGGGAGGACCAGCTCCTACAATGAGCAGTTCTTC
CSAKGGRTSSYNEQFF
>TRBJ2-7|NA|TRBD2|TRBV2
TGTGCCAGCAGTCAGAGCGGGAGAGTTCTGTACTTC
CASSQSGRVLYF
>TRBJ2-5|NA|TRBD1|TRBV29-1
TGCAGCGTCGCCTTGGACAGGGGAGAGACCCAGTACTTC
CSVALDRGETQYF
>TRBJ2-7|many|TRBD1|TRBV7-2
TGTGCCAGCAGCTACGGACAGGGGGGAGAGCAGTACTTC
CASSYGQGGEQYF
>TRBJ2-3|few|NA|TRBV4-2
TGTGCCAGCAGCCAAGAGATCGCAGCAGTGAGGCTTACGCAGTATTTT
CASSQEIAAVRLTQYF
>TRBJ2-5|NA|NA|TRBV5-1
TGCGCCAGCCGAGACCGGTTCGCGGGCGAAGAGACCCAGTACTTC
CASRDRFAGEETQYF
>TRBJ2-5|NA|NA|TRBV5-1
TGCGCCAGCAGCTTGGTGCCACCCCAAGAGACCCAGTACTTC
CASSLVPPQETQYF
>TRBJ1-5|NA|NA|TRBV4-3
TGCGCCAGCAGCCATGGGCGGCGGGAGCCCCAGCATTTT
CASSHGRREPQHF
>TRBJ2-2|NA|NA|TRBV7-3
TGTGCCAGCAGCCCCGACCCTACCGGGGAGCTGTTTTTT
CASSPDPTGELFF
>TRBJ2-1|NA|NA|TRBV7-2
TGTGCCAGCACTCCCCCCGGCGGGGAGTACAATGAGCAGTTCTTC
CASTPPGGEYNEQFF
>TRBJ2-7|few|NA|TRBV6-5
TGTGCCAGCAGTTCCCCAGGGGTTCTTTTCGAGCAGTACTTC
CASSSPGVLFEQYF
>TRBJ2-7|many|NA|TRBV4-3
TGCGCCAGCAGCCAACGGCTCTCCTACGAGCAGTACTTC
CASSQRLSYEQYF
>TRBJ1-6|NA|NA|TRBV7-3
TGTGCCAGCAGCTTAGGGGGGAGATCGAATTCACCCCTCCACTTT
CASSLGGRSNSPLHF
>TRBJ1-2|NA|NA|TRBV20-1
TGCAGTGCTCGTGAGCCCTCAGCCGGCTACACCTTC
CSAREPSAGYTF
>TRBJ2-2|few|NA|TRBV12-3/TRBV12-4
TGTGCCAGCAGGGGGGGTACAGGGTACACCGGGGAGCTGTTTTTT
CASRGGTGYTGELFF
>TRBJ2-3|many|NA|TRBV20-1
TGCAGTGCTCCGATTGGTACGCAGTATTTT
CSAPIGTQYF
>TRBJ2-3|NA|TRBD2|TRBV9
TGTGCCAGCAGCGTAGCTCCAGCGGGATACACAGATACGCAGTATTTT
CASSVAPAGYTDTQYF
>TRBJ2-1|NA|NA|TRBV7-9
TGTGCCAGCACCCAATCGTGGGAGCAGTTCTTC
CASTQSWEQFF
>TRBJ2-1|NA|NA|TRBV19
TGTGCCAGTAGCGGGAGTGCCTACAATGAGCAGTTCTTC
CASSGSAYNEQFF
>TRBJ2-7|NA|NA|TRBV18
TGTGCCAGCTCACGGGAGAGACAGTACGAGCAGTACTTC
CASSRERQYEQYF
>TRBJ2-3|few|NA|TRBV19
TGTGCCAGTAGGAAACCCACGGAAGATACGCAGTATTTT
CASRKPTEDTQYF
>TRBJ1-5|many|TRBD1|TRBV7-2
TGTGCCAGCAGCTCGACAGGGGATCAGCCCCAGCATTTT
CASSSTGDQPQHF
>TRBJ1-4|once|NA|TRBV7-2
TGTGCCAGCAGCTTCGGGGAGTGGCCTGAAAAACTGTTTTTT
CASSFGEWPEKLFF
>TRBJ1-2|NA|NA|TRBV28
TGTGCCAGCAGTCCCCCGCCCCCTGGGTATGGCTACACCTTC
CASSPPPPGYGYTF
>TRBJ2-5|few|NA|TRBV10-3
TGTGCCACCAAAACCGGGACAACTCGCCAAGAGACCCAGTACTTC
CATKTGTTRQETQYF
>TRBJ2-1|few|NA|TRBV18
TGTGCCAGCTCACCACCTCAGGGATCTAGCTCCTACAATGAGCAGTTCTTC
CASSPPQGSSSYNEQFF
>TRBJ2-1|few|NA|TRBV7-2
TGTGCCAGCAGCCCCGTAGGGGGTCAGGAGCAGTTCTTC
CASSPVGGQEQFF
>TRBJ2-4|few|NA|TRBV12-3/TRBV12-4
TGTGCCAGCAGTTTCATTGGGCGGTTATTAGCCAAAAACATTCAGTACTTC
CASSFIGRLLAKNIQYF
>TRBJ2-1|few|NA|TRBV7-2
TGTGCCAGCAGCTTAGGCGGAGCGGGTGAGCAGTTCTTC
CASSLGGAGEQFF
>TRBJ2-1|few|NA|TRBV5-1
TGCGCCAGCAGCTGGGGGGCTTACTACAATGAGCAGTTCTTC
CASSWGAYYNEQFF
>TRBJ1-1|few|NA|TRBV20-1
TGCAGTGCTAGAGATAGGCAGAAGGGTGGATGGGGAAACACTGAAGCTTTCTTT
CSARDRQKGGWGNTEAFF
>TRBJ2-7|NA|TRBD1|TRBV6-5
TGTGCCAGCAGTTACGACAGGGGAGTTCCCTACGAGCAGTACTTC
CASSYDRGVPYEQYF
>TRBJ1-2|many|NA|TRBV5-1
TGCGCCAGCAGCTTTGGCAGTATCGGCTACACCTTC
CASSFGSIGYTF
>TRBJ2-7|NA|TRBD1|TRBV29-1
TGCAGCGTTGAGGGACAGACCTACGAGCAGTACTTC
CSVEGQTYEQYF
>TRBJ2-7|many|NA|TRBV7-8
TGTGCCAGCAGGACGAATGCGAACTACGAGCAGTACTTC
CASRTNANYEQYF
>TRBJ2-5|few|NA|TRBV7-2
TGTGCCAGCAGCTTTAAACTAGGGCAAGAGACCCAGTACTTC
CASSFKLGQETQYF
>TRBJ2-7|few|TRBD2|TRBV10-3
TGTGCCATCAGCCCCGGGACTAGCGGGACCTACGAGCAGTACTTC
CAISPGTSGTYEQYF
>TRBJ1-3|many|NA|TRBV7-2
TGTGCCAGCAGCTACGGAGTCGGAAACACCATATATTTT
CASSYGVGNTIYF
>TRBJ1-5|NA|NA|TRBV30
TGTGCCTGGAGTGAACAGAGCAATCAGCCCCAGCATTTT
CAWSEQSNQPQHF